The present entry profiles one T cell receptor (beta chain) with its context. Its antigen is unknown. Some clones are missing from TCRdb's copy, which holds only in-frame ones; the method was immunoSEQ multiplex PCR. Of tens of thousands of clones listed, around four fifths were seen once; the top ten hold approximately 4%. V shed 3 bases, J shed 6 bases, and the junction held 11 bases outside the gene matches. The CDR3 sequence is 16 residues long. The germline gives CDR1 SGHRS, CDR2 YFSETQ. This entry comes from a study of a mutant IDH1 vaccine in newly diagnosed glioma. Study information: Males made up approximately 62% and females about 38% of treated patients, whose mean age was approximately 44 years. Visits V12 and V13 fell at weeks 35 and 47, respectively.

Regarding time point: week 35, safety follow-up. Every single dose of the vaccine, 300 ug of mutant IDH1 20-mer peptide, came with topical imiquimod. Those who donated had recent WHO grade 3 or 4 IDH1-mutant, ATRX-lost astrocytomas. Sequencing used PBMCs, obtained from a glioma patient whose treatment included an IDH1 peptide vaccine. This receptor was obtained from a young woman with glioma. This rearrangement joins TRBV5-1 to TRBJ2-1; 8 nucleotides agree with TRBD1. The CDR3 reads CASSSVSGGGVNEQFF. CDR3 bases: TGCGCCAGCAGCTCCGTGTCAGGGGGCGGAGTCAATGAGCAGTTCTTC.